The 18 T cell receptor beta chains listed next were all sequenced from one sample in a study of T-cell memory formation after mild COVID-19. One entry per CDR3 protein, called by TCRdb with MiXCR from the 5' RACE reads. The table lists 350,000 to 500,000 distinct CDR3 sequences, 18% of them singletons. The sequencing sample was made of PBMCs or a T cell subset sorted from them (not recorded which). These receptor sequences come from a man aged 18-30 years who had mild COVID-19 (a few samples of this study predate the infection). Cell type and time point are not known.

This sequence joins TRBV13 and TRBJ2-3; weak D call: TRBD1 (8 bases). Germline values: CDR1 PRHDT, CDR2 FYEKMQ (reference sequence). V dropped 4 bases and J dropped 7 bases, with 21 bases sitting between them. This CDR3 has 16 amino acids. For the CDR3, the DNA is TGTGCCAGCAGCTCCGGACAGGGAGGGAGAGTAAATACGCAGTATTTT. Its protein product is CASSSGQGGRVNTQYF.

The chain links TRBV30 to TRBJ1-6; 7 bases match TRBD1. CDR3 length: 16 amino acids. After removal of 0 bases from V and 9 bases from J, the junction contained 11 bases not matched to a gene. Germline CDR1 GTSNPN, CDR2 SVGIG (reference sequence). The DNA for the CDR3 is TGTGCCTGGAGTGTACTCCCCAGGGGGAATATTTCACCCCTCCACTTT. Translated: CAWSVLPRGNISPLHF. Supplemented by reference TRBV30 and TRBJ1-6, the full variable domain reads SQTIHQWPATLVQPVGSPLSLECTVEGTSNPNLYWYRQAAGRGLQLLFYSVGIGQISSEVPQNLSASRPQDRQFILSSKKLLLSDSGFYLCAWSVLPRGNISPLHFGNGTRLTVT.

The table lists this clonotype with a few counts. The chain employs TRBV29-1 and TRBJ2-7, with D tentatively TRBD2 (7 bases). This CDR3 region has 13 residues. V shed 7 bases and J shed 6 bases, with 19 bases lying between them. Per germline, CDR1 SQVTM and CDR2 ANQGSEA. CDR3 DNA: TGCAGCGCGAGGGGGGGCACAGAGGGCGAGCAGTACTTC. Amino acid sequence: CSARGGTEGEQYF.

CDR3 sequence reads: CASSPPAVGDDNSPLHF. The DNA for the CDR3 is TGTGCCAGCTCACCACCAGCGGTAGGTGATGATAATTCACCCCTCCACTTT. The chain recombines TRBV18 with TRBJ1-6; the D is unclear. Germline V gives CDR1 KGHSH, CDR2 LQKENI. The CDR3 is 17 amino acids. Trimming took off 0 bases at V and 5 bases at J, with 14 bases between the two ends.

J is TRBJ2-1 and V is TRBV12-3 or TRBV12-4; D gene uncertain. This CDR3 is built from 13 residues. Between the trimmed V and J ends, which lost 6 bases and 9 bases, there was a span of 15 bases. CDR3 nucleotide sequence: TGTGCCAGCAGGGCTCTGGGTTGGGGTGAGCAGTTCTTC. As protein: CASRALGWGEQFF.

This clonotype was counted only a few times. V usage is TRBV20-1 and J usage is TRBJ2-1, with 9 bases aligning to TRBD2. The CDR3 sequence is 15 residues long. Unmatched junction bases numbered 9, after V lost 6 bases and J lost 3 bases. Germline assignment: CDR1 DFQATT and CDR2 SNEGSKA (reference sequence). CDR3 bases: TGCAGTGCCACTGTCCTAGCGGGGAACTACAATGAGCAGTTCTTC. Residues: CSATVLAGNYNEQFF.

V gene TRBV28 combines with J gene TRBJ2-3, with TRBD2 matching over 11 bases. V shed 3 bases, J shed 7 bases, and the junction held 6 bases outside the gene matches. The CDR3 extends over 15 amino acids. Germline CDR1 and CDR2: MDHEN and SYDVKM. CDR3 amino acids: CASSLILAGGNTQYF. The CDR3, as DNA: TGTGCCAGCAGTTTGATCCTAGCGGGGGGAAATACGCAGTATTTT.

This clonotype was detected only a few times. The chain combines TRBV6-2 or TRBV6-3 with TRBJ1-5, with D unclear. This CDR3 has 15 amino acids. Germline CDR1 MNHEY, CDR2 SVGEGT. V lost 0 bases to trimming and J lost 3 bases, with 9 bases between them. For the CDR3, the DNA is TGTGCCAGCAGTTACTCGACTCAGTTCAATCAGCCCCAGCATTTT. It yields the protein CASSYSTQFNQPQHF.

The V call is TRBV6-5, the J call TRBJ1-5, with TRBD1 identical over 7 bases. The CDR3 length is 19 residues. Trimming cost V 5 bases and J 0 bases; bases outside gene matches: 16. The V gene's germline CDR1 is MNHEY and CDR2 SVGAGI. The CDR3 coding sequence is TGTGCCAGCAGTATCCCACGGGAGGGGGCGGACTATAGCAATCAGCCCCAGCATTTT. It specifies CASSIPREGADYSNQPQHF.

This clonotype was seen repeatedly, ten times or more. This rearrangement joins TRBV12-3 or TRBV12-4 to TRBJ1-6; TRBD1 agrees at 10 bases. Trimming at V came to 5 bases and at J to 10 bases, leaving 14 bases not matched to a gene. The CDR3 contains 17 residues. The CDR3 spells CASSRGGQGLGGSPLHF. Here the CDR3 DNA reads TGTGCCAGCAGTCGCGGGGGACAGGGGCTCGGGGGGTCACCCCTCCACTTT.

This clonotype turned up a few times. The rearrangement joins TRBV7-8 to TRBJ2-5; 7 bases agree with TRBD1. This CDR3 comprises 15 residues. Germline CDR1 reads SGHVS; CDR2 reads FQNEAQ. V gave up 2 bases and J gave up 5 bases; unmatched junction bases: 8. The DNA of the CDR3 is TGTGCCAGCAGCTTATTAGGGGGCTTAGGGGAGACCCAGTACTTC. It translates to CASSLLGGLGETQYF. The variable domain in full, completed from reference TRBV7-8 and TRBJ2-5, reads GAGVSQSPRYKVAKRGQDVALRCDPISGHVSLFWYQQALGQGPEFLTYFQNEAQLDKSGLPSDRFFAERPEGSVSTLKIQRTQQEDSAVYLCASSLLGGLGETQYFGPGTRLLVL.

The table lists this clonotype with a few counts. This chain uses TRBV11-1 with TRBJ2-1; 7 bases line up with TRBD1. The CDR3 covers 15 residues. The V and J ends lost 5 bases and 2 bases, in that order; junction bases with no gene match: 6. From germline, CDR1 is SGHAT and CDR2 FQDESV (reference sequence). The CDR3: CASSPDRDPYNEQFF. The CDR3 DNA sequence: TGTGCCAGCAGCCCAGACAGGGACCCCTACAATGAGCAGTTCTTC.

The chain employs TRBV6-2 or TRBV6-3 and TRBJ2-3; 7 bases map to TRBD1. Germline V gene lookup returns CDR1 MNHEY and CDR2 SVGEGT. V lost 5 bases, J lost 1 base, and 6 bases stayed unmatched. This CDR3 comprises 15 residues. The CDR3 sequence: CASSIRDRGTDTQYF. CDR3 sequence (DNA): TGTGCCAGCAGTATCCGGGACAGAGGCACAGATACGCAGTATTTT.

This clonotype was seen only a few times. The chain uses TRBV5-4 and TRBJ2-7; 7 bases line up with TRBD2. V lost 7 bases and J lost 7; bases outside the gene matches: 8. Germline V gives CDR1 SGHNT, CDR2 YYREEE (reference sequence). The CDR3 has 12 amino acids. CDR3 loop: CASGRGGGEQYF. In DNA, the CDR3 is TGTGCCAGCGGCCGTGGGGGGGGTGAGCAGTACTTC. The full variable domain, completed using reference TRBV5-4 and TRBJ2-7, is ETGVTQSPTHLIKTRGQQVTLRCSSQSGHNTVSWYQQALGQGPQFIFQYYREEENGRGNFPPRFSGLQFPNYSSELNVNALELDDSALYLCASGRGGGEQYFGPGTRLTVT.

V usage is TRBV7-8 and J usage is TRBJ2-5; D possibly corresponds to TRBD1 (5 bases). Germline V CDR1 and CDR2: SGHVS, FQNEAQ. Trimming stripped 1 base from V and 4 bases from J, with 16 bases between. This CDR3 contains 16 residues. The CDR3 spells CASSLVGYRSPETQYF. DNA of the CDR3: TGTGCCAGCAGCTTAGTGGGCTACAGGTCACCAGAGACCCAGTACTTC. Filled out from reference TRBV7-8 and TRBJ2-5, the complete variable domain reads GAGVSQSPRYKVAKRGQDVALRCDPISGHVSLFWYQQALGQGPEFLTYFQNEAQLDKSGLPSDRFFAERPEGSVSTLKIQRTQQEDSAVYLCASSLVGYRSPETQYFGPGTRLLVL.

This clonotype was seen a handful of times. The CDR3 region is CASSPWTGGGELFF. CDR3 nucleotide sequence: TGTGCCAGCAGTCCGTGGACTGGGGGCGGGGAGCTGTTTTTT. V gene TRBV12-3 or TRBV12-4 combines with J gene TRBJ2-2; D is tentatively TRBD1 or TRBD2 (5 bases each). The CDR3 contains 14 residues. Trimming left V 5 bases short and J 7 bases short, with 14 bases between.

This clonotype appeared a few times. The V call is TRBV12-3 or TRBV12-4, the J call TRBJ2-3; a weak D match, TRBD2 (5 bases). This CDR3 spans 15 amino acids. Trimming took off 5 bases at V and 2 bases at J, with 14 bases between the two ends. In nucleotides, the CDR3 is TGTGCCAGCAGTGAGGGCCACAGTTACACAGATACGCAGTATTTT. The encoded protein is CASSEGHSYTDTQYF.

The chain couples TRBV6-1 to TRBJ2-3; no clear D gene. V lost 3 bases and J lost 3, with 13 bases in between. There are 15 residues in the CDR3. Germline V gene data show CDR1 as MNHNS and CDR2 as SASEGT. The CDR3 nucleotides are TGTGCCAGCAGTGATGATAGGTTCGTTACAGATACGCAGTATTTT. Translating it yields CASSDDRFVTDTQYF.